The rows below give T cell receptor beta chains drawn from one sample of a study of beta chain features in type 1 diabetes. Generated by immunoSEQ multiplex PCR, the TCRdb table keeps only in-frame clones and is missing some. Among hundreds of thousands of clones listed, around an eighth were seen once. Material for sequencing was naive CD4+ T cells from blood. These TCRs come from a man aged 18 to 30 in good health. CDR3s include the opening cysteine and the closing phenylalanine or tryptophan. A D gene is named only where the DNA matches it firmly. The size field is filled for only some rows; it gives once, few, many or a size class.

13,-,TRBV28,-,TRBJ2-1,TGTGCCAGCAGTTTAAAATCTTACAATGAGCAGTTCTTC,CASSLKSYNEQFF
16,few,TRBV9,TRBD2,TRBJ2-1,TGTGCCAGCAGCGTAGCTAGCGGGAGTACCTACAATGAGCAGTTCTTC,CASSVASGSTYNEQFF
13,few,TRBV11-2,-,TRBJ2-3,TGTGCCAGCAGCTTCAAGGGGGCAGATACGCAGTATTTT,CASSFKGADTQYF
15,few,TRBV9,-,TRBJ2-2,TGTGCCAGCAGCGTACAGGGGATATTGCCCGGGGAGCTGTTTTTT,CASSVQGILPGELFF
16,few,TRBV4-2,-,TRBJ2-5,TGTGCCAGCAGCCAAGAGCGCGTCCCTATTCAAGAGACCCAGTACTTC,CASSQERVPIQETQYF
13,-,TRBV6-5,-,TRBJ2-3,TGTGCCAGCAGTCCCTTAGGCGGGGCTACGCAGTATTTT,CASSPLGGATQYF
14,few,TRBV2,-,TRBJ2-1,TGTGCCAGCAGTGTGGTAAGCGTCAACAATGAGCAGTTCTTC,CASSVVSVNNEQFF
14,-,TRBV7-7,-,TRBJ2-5,TGTGCTAGCAGCTTAGAACTAGGCCAAGAGACCCAGTACTTC,CASSLELGQETQYF
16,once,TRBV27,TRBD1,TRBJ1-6,TGTGCCAGCAGTTTTGACAGGGGGCGTCGAAATTCACCCCTCCACTTT,CASSFDRGRRNSPLHF
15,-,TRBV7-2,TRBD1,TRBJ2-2,TGTGCCAGCAGCATCCACGGGACAGGGGGCGGGGAGCTGTTTTTT,CASSIHGTGGGELFF
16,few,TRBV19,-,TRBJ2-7,TGTGCCAGTAGTATCCCCCGACAGGGACTAGGCTACGAGCAGTACTTC,CASSIPRQGLGYEQYF
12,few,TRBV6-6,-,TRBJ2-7,TGTGTCTTGCCGACAGAGAACTACGAGCAGTACTTC,CVLPTENYEQYF
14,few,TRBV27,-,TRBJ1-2,TGTGCCAGCAGTCCTTTTTATGGGGGCCTTGGCTACACCTTC,CASSPFYGGLGYTF
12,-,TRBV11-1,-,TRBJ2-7,TGTGCCACCGGACCGAGGGAGGTCGAGCAGTACTTC,CATGPREVEQYF
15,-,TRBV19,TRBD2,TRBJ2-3,TGTGCCAGTACCCTTAGCGGGTCTAGCACAGATACGCAGTATTTT,CASTLSGSSTDTQYF
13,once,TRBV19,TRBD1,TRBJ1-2,TGTGCCAGTAGCAGGACAGGGACCTATGGCTACACCTTC,CASSRTGTYGYTF
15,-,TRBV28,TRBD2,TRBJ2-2,TGTGCCAGCAGTTTCGGGACTAGCGGTACCGGGGAGCTGTTTTTT,CASSFGTSGTGELFF
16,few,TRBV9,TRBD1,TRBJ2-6,TGTGCCAGCAGCGTAGGACAGGGGTCTGGGGCCAACGTCCTGACTTTC,CASSVGQGSGANVLTF
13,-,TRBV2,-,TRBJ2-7,TGTGCCACCCAAATGAGGGGGAAGTACGAGCAGTACTTC,CATQMRGKYEQYF
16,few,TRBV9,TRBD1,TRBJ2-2,TGTGCCAGCAGCGGCGGACAGGGGTTTGTCACCGGGGAGCTGTTTTTT,CASSGGQGFVTGELFF
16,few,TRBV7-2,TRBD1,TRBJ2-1,TGTGCCAGCAGCTTAACCGGGACAGTGGCCTACAATGAGCAGTTCTTC,CASSLTGTVAYNEQFF
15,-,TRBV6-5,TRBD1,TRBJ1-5,TGTGCCAGCAGCTATAGACAGGGTCGTGATCAGCCCCAGCATTTT,CASSYRQGRDQPQHF
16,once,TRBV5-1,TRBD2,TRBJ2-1,TGCGCCAGCAGCAACCGGACTAGCGGGGCATACAATGAGCAGTTCTTC,CASSNRTSGAYNEQFF
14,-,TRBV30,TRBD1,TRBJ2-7,TGTGCCTTTGTTGAGACAGGGGGTTTATACGAGCAGTACTTC,CAFVETGGLYEQYF
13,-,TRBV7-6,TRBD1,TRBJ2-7,TGTGCCAGCAGCGACAGGGGGCTGTTCGAGCAGTACTTC,CASSDRGLFEQYF
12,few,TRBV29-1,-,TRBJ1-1,TGCAGCGCTTCCGGGACTGACTTTGAGGCTTTCTTT,CSASGTDFEAFF
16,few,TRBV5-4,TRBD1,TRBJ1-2,TGTGCCAGCAGTTCGGGACAGGGGGCTCCCTTCTATGGCTACACCTTC,CASSSGQGAPFYGYTF
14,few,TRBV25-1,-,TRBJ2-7,TGTGCCAGCACCCAAACGGGATGGGGTGCCGAGCAGTACTTC,CASTQTGWGAEQYF
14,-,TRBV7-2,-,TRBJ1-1,TGTGCCAGCAGCTTAGTCGGGGGAACCACTGAAGCTTTCTTT,CASSLVGGTTEAFF
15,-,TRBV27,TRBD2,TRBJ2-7,TGTGCCAGCAGTACCGATTTGGCTAGCGGGACCGAGCAGTACTTC,CASSTDLASGTEQYF
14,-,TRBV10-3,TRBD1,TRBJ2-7,TGTGCCATCGCGCTGGGACAGAGAAGTTACGAGCAGTACTTC,CAIALGQRSYEQYF
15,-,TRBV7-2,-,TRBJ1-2,TGTGCCAGCAGCTCGTCCTGGTCTACTAACTATGGCTACACCTTC,CASSSSWSTNYGYTF
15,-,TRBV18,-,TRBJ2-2,TGTGCCAGCTCCCGGCAGGAGGCGAACACCGGGGAGCTGTTTTTT,CASSRQEANTGELFF
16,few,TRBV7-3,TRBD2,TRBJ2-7,TGTGCCAGCAGCTTATCAGGGCTAGCGGGGGGCCACGAGCAGTACTTC,CASSLSGLAGGHEQYF
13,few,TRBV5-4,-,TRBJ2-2,TGTGCCAGCAGCTTGAGAGGGATCGGGGAGCTGTTTTTT,CASSLRGIGELFF
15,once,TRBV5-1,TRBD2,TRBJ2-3,TGCGCCAGCAGCCAGATAGCGGGGAGCACAGATACGCAGTATTTT,CASSQIAGSTDTQYF
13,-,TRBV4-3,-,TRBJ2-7,TGCGCCAGCAGCCAAGAACTAGCCTACGAGCAGTACTTC,CASSQELAYEQYF
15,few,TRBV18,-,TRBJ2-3,TGTGCCAGCTCACCAAGCCTATCAACTCCCGATACGCAGTATTTT,CASSPSLSTPDTQYF
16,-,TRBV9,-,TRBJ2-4,TGTGCCAGCAGCGTAGAGGAACAGGTCGACAAAAACATTCAGTACTTC,CASSVEEQVDKNIQYF
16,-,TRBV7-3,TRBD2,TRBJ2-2,TGTGCCAGCAGCTTAAGGACGGGGGGGAACACCGGGGAGCTGTTTTTT,CASSLRTGGNTGELFF
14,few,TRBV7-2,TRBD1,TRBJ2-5,TGTGCCAGCAGCTTAGACAGGGGGCAAGAGACCCAGTACTTC,CASSLDRGQETQYF
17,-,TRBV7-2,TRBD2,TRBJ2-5,TGTGCCAGCAGCCCCACCCCGGGACTAGCGGGAGGAGAGACCCAGTACTTC,CASSPTPGLAGGETQYF
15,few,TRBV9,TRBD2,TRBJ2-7,TGTGCCAGCAGCGTAGGCGGGACTAGCGGCTACGAGCAGTACTTC,CASSVGGTSGYEQYF
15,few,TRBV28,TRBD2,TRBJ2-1,TGTGCCAGCAGTTTATCTGGGGGAGGGTACAATGAGCAGTTCTTC,CASSLSGGGYNEQFF
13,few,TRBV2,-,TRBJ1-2,TGTGCCAGCAGTGAAAGGGGCGGATATGGCTACACCTTC,CASSERGGYGYTF
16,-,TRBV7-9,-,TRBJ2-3,TGTGCCAGCAGCTTAGAGAGAACCACCAGCACAGATACGCAGTATTTT,CASSLERTTSTDTQYF
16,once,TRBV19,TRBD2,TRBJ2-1,TGTGCCAGTAGTTCAAATAGCGGGGGCACCTACAATGAGCAGTTCTTC,CASSSNSGGTYNEQFF
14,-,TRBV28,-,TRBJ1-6,TGTGCCAGCAGTCTTGGACAGCTAAATTCACCCCTCCACTTT,CASSLGQLNSPLHF
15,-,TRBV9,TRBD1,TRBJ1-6,TGTGCCAGCAGCGAATACAGGGGGTGGAATTCACCCCTCCACTTT,CASSEYRGWNSPLHF
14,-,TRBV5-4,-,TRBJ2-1,TGTGCCAGCAGCTTAACAGGGTTGGGGAATGAGCAGTTCTTC,CASSLTGLGNEQFF
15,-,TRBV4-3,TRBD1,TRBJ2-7,TGCGCCAGCAGCCAGCAGGGACAGGGGGCCTACGAGCAGTACTTC,CASSQQGQGAYEQYF